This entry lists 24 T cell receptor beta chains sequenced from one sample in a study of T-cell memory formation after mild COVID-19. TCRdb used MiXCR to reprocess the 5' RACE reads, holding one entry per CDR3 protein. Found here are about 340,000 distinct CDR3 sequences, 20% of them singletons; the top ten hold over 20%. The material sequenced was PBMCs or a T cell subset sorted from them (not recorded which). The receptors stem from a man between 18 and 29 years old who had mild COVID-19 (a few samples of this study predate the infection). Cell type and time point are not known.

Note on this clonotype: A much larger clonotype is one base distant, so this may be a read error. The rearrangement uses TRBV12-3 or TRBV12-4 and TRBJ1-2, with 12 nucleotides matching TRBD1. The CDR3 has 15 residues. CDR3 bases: TGTGACAGCAGCCGGGGACAGGGGGCGGGATATGGCTACACCTTC. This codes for CDSSRGQGAGYGYTF.

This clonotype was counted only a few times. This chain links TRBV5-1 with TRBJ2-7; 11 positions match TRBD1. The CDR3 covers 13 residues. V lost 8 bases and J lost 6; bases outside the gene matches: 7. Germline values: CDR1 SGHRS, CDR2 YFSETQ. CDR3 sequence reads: CASTGTGGAEQYF. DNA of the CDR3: TGCGCCAGTACCGGGACAGGGGGAGCCGAGCAGTACTTC. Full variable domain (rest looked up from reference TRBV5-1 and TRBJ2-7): KAGVTQTPRYLIKTRGQQVTLSCSPISGHRSVSWYQQTPGQGLQFLFEYFSETQRNKGNFPGRFSGRQFSNSRSEMNVSTLELGDSALYLCASTGTGGAEQYFGPGTRLTVT.

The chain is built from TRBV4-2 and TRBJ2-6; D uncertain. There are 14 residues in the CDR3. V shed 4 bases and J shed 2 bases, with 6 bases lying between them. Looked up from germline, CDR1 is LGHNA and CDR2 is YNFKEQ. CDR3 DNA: TGTGCCAGCAGCCCCCGGGCTGGGGCCAACGTCCTGACTTTC. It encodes CASSPRAGANVLTF.

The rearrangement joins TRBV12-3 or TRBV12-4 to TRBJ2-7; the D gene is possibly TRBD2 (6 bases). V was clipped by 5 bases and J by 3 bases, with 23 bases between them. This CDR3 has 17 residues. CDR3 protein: CASSAGSGTVWIYEQYF. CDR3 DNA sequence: TGTGCCAGCAGTGCCGGTTCTGGGACTGTGTGGATCTACGAGCAGTACTTC.

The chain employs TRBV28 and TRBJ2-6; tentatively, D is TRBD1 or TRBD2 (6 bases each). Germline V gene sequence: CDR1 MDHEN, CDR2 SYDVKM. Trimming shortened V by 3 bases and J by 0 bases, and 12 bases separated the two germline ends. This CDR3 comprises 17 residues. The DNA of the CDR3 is TGTGCCAGCAGTTTGGGGGGCCTTCGCTCTGGGGCCAACGTCCTGACTTTC. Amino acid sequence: CASSLGGLRSGANVLTF.

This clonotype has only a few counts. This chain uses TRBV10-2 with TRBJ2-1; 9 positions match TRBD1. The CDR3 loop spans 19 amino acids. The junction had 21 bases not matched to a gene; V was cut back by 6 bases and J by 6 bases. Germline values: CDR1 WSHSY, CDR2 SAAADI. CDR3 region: CASSGQGLPPFPEGNEQFF. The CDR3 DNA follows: TGCGCCAGCAGCGGACAGGGGCTGCCGCCATTCCCCGAGGGCAATGAGCAGTTCTTC.

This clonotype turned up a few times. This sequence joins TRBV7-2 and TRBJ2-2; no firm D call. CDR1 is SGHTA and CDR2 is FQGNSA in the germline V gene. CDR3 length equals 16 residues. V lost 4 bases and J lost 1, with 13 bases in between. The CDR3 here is CASSSLAGRNTGELFF. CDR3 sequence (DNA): TGTGCCAGCAGCTCATTGGCCGGACGGAACACCGGGGAGCTGTTTTTT.

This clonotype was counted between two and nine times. CDR3 sequence (DNA): TGCGCCAGCAGCCCCTCCGGGACAGAGGACACAGATACGCAGTATTTT. This encodes CASSPSGTEDTDTQYF. V is TRBV5-1 and J is TRBJ2-3; TRBD1 aligns across 7 bases. V lost 4 bases and J lost 2; bases outside the gene matches: 10. This CDR3 contains 16 residues. Germline lookup yields CDR1 SGHRS and CDR2 YFSETQ.

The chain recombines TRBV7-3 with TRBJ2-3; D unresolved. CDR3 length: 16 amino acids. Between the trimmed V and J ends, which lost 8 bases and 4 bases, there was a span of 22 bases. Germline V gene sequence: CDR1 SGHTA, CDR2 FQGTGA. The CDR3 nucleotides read TGTGCCAGCTCCCGTGATCGGGCAGCTAACCCAGATACGCAGTATTTT. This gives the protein CASSRDRAANPDTQYF.

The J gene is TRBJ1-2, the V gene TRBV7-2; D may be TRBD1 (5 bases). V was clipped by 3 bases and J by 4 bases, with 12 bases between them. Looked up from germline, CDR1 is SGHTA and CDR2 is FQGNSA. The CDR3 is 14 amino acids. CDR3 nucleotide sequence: TGTGCCAGCAGCTTGACGTCAGGGATCTATGGCTACACCTTC. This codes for CASSLTSGIYGYTF. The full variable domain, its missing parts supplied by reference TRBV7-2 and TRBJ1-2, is GAGVSQSPSNKVTEKGKDVELRCDPISGHTALYWYRQSLGQGLEFLIYFQGNSAPDKSGLPSDRFSAERTGGSVSTLTIQRTQQEDSAVYLCASSLTSGIYGYTFGSGTRLTVV.

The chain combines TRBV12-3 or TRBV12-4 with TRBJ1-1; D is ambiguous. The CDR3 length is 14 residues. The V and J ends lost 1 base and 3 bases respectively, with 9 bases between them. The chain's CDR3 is CASSLVSEYTEAFF. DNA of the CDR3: TGTGCCAGCAGTTTAGTGAGCGAGTACACTGAAGCTTTCTTT.

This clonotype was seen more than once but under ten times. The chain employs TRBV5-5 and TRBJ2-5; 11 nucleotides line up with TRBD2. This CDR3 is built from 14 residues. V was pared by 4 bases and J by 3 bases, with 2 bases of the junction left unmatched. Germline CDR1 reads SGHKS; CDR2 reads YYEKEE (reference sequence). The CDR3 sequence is CASSETSGEETQYF. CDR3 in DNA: TGTGCCAGCAGCGAGACTAGCGGGGAAGAGACCCAGTACTTC.

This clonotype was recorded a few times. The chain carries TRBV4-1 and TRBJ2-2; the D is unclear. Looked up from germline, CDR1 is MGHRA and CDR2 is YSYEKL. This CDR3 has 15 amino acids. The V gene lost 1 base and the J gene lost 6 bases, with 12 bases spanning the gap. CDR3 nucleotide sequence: TGCGCCAGCAGCCAAGCCCGGGCTCGAGCCGGGGAGCTGTTTTTT. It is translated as CASSQARARAGELFF.

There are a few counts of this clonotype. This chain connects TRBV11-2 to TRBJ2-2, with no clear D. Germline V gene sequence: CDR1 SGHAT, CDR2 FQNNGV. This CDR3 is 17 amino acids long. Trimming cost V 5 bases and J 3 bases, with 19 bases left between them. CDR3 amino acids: CASSPHSIDVDTGELFF. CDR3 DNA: TGTGCCAGCAGCCCACACAGCATAGATGTGGACACCGGGGAGCTGTTTTTT.

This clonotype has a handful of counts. The CDR3 region has the DNA TGCGCCAGCAGCTACTTATCCAGCGGGGCAGGGGGGACTGAAGCTTTCTTT. Its translation is CASSYLSSGAGGTEAFF. V gene TRBV5-1 combines with J gene TRBJ1-1; the match to TRBD1 covers 7 bases. J lost 5 bases, V lost 3 bases, and 16 bases had no gene match. The CDR3 has 17 residues. Per germline, CDR1 SGHRS and CDR2 YFSETQ.

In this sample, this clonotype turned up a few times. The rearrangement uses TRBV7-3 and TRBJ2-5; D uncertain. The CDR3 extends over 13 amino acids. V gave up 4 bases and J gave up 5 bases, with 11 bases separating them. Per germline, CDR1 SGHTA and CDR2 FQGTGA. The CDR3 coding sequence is TGTGCCAGCAGCTCCCCGCCCGAGGAGACCCAGTACTTC. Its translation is CASSSPPEETQYF.

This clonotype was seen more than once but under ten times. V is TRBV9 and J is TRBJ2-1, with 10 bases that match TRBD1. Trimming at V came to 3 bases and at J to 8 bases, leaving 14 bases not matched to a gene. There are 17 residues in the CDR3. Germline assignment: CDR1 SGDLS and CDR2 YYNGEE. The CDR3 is CASSETPAGQGSHEQFF. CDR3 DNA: TGTGCCAGCAGCGAGACGCCGGCGGGACAGGGGTCCCATGAGCAGTTCTTC.

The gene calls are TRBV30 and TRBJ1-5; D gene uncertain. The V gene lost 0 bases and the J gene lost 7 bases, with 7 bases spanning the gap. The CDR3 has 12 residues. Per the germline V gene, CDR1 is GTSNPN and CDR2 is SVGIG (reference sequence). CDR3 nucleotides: TGTGCCTGGAGTGTAAATAGCCAGCCCCAGCATTTT. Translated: CAWSVNSQPQHF.

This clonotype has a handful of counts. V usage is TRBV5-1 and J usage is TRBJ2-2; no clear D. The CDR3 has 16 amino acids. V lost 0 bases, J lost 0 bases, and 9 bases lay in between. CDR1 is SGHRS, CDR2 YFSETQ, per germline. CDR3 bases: TGCGCCAGCAGCTTGGCAGCAGGCGCGAACACCGGGGAGCTGTTTTTT. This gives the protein CASSLAAGANTGELFF.

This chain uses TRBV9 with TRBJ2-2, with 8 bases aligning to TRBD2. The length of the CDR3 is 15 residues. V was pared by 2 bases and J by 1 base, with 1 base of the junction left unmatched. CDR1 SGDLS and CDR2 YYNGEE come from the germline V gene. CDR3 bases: TGTGCCAGCAGCGTGCGGGGGGAGAACACCGGGGAGCTGTTTTTT. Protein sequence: CASSVRGENTGELFF.

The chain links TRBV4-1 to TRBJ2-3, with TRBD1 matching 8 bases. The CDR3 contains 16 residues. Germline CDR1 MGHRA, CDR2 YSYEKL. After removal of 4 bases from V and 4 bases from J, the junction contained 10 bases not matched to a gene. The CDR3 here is CASSPLDRGSSDTQYF. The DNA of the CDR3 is TGCGCCAGCAGCCCGCTCGACAGGGGAAGTTCAGATACGCAGTATTTT.

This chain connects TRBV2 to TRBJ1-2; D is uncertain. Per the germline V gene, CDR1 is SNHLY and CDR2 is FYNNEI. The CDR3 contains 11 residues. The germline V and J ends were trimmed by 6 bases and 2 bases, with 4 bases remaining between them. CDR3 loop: CASRQNYGYTF. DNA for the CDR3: TGTGCCAGCAGGCAGAACTATGGCTACACCTTC.

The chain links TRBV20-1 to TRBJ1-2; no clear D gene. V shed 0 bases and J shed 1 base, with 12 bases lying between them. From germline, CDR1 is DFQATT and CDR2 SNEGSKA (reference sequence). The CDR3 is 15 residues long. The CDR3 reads CSARDWVARNYGYTF. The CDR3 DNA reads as TGCAGTGCTAGAGATTGGGTGGCCCGTAACTATGGCTACACCTTC.

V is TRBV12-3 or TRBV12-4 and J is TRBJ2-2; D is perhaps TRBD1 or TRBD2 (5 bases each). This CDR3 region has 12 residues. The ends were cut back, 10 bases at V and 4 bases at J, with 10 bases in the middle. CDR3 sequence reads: CATAGTTGELFF. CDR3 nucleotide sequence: TGTGCCACCGCCGGGACCACCGGGGAGCTGTTTTTT.